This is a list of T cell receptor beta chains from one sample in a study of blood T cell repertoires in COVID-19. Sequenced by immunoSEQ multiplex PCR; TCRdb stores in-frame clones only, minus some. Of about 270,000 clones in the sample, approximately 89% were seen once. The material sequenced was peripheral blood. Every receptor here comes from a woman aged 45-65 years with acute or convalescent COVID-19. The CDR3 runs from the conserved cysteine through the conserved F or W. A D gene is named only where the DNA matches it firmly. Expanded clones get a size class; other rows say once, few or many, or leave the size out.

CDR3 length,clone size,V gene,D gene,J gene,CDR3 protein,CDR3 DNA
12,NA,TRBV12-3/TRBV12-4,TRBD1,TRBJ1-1,CASRTGVTEAFF,TGTGCCAGCAGGACAGGGGTCACTGAAGCTTTCTTT
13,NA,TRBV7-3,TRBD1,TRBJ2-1,CASSLGQNNEQFF,TGTGCCAGCAGCTTGGGACAGAACAATGAGCAGTTCTTC
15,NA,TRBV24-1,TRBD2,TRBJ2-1,CATSSSGPSYNEQFF,TGTGCCACCAGCAGTAGCGGGCCGTCCTACAATGAGCAGTTCTTC
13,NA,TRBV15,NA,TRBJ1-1,CATSRDRGAEAFF,TGTGCCACCAGCAGAGATCGGGGGGCTGAAGCTTTCTTT
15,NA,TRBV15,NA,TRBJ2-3,CATSRGSTSTDTQYF,TGTGCCACCAGCAGGGGCAGTACTAGCACAGATACGCAGTATTTT
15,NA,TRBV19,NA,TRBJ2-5,CASKDPGGLQETQYF,TGTGCCAGTAAGGATCCAGGGGGGCTCCAGGAGACCCAGTACTTC
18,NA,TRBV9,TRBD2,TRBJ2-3,CASSPRGVAGAGTDTQYF,TGTGCCAGCAGCCCTCGAGGGGTAGCGGGAGCGGGCACAGATACGCAGTATTTT
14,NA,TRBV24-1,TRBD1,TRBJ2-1,CATSRTGGGNEQFF,TGTGCCACCAGCAGGACAGGGGGCGGGAATGAGCAGTTCTTC
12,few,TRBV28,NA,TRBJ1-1,CASIEVTTGAFF,TGTGCCAGCATCGAGGTGACTACTGGGGCTTTCTTT
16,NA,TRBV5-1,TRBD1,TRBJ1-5,CASSVDRADSNQPQHF,TGCGCCAGCAGCGTGGACAGGGCCGATAGCAATCAGCCCCAGCATTTT
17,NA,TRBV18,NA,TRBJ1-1,CASSPPGSFGGNTEAFF,TGTGCCAGCTCACCACCTGGTTCTTTCGGGGGGAACACTGAAGCTTTCTTT
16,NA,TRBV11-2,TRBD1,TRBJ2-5,CASSPLRGRRQETQYF,TGTGCCAGCAGCCCTCTCAGGGGGCGGAGGCAAGAGACCCAGTACTTC
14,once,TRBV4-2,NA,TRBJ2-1,CASSQGWGDPLSFF,TGTGCCAGCAGCCAAGGGTGGGGAGATCCTCTGTCGTTCTTC
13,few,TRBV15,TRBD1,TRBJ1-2,CATSRTGGDGYTF,TGTGCCACCAGCAGGACAGGGGGCGATGGCTACACCTTC
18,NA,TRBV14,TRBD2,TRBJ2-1,CASSQVEGLAGVDNEQFF,TGTGCCAGCAGCCAAGTAGAGGGACTAGCGGGAGTTGACAATGAGCAGTTCTTC
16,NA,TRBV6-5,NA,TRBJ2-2,CASSYVAGRYTGELFF,TGTGCCAGCAGTTACGTCGCCGGGAGATACACCGGGGAGCTGTTTTTT
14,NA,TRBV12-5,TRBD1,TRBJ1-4,CASGLGQGCEKLFF,TGTGCTAGTGGGCTAGGACAGGGGTGTGAAAAACTGTTTTTT
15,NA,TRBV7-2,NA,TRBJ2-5,CASSFPLVVRETQYF,TGTGCCAGCAGCTTCCCCTTAGTTGTGCGAGAGACCCAGTACTTC
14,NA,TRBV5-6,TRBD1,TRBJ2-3,CASIRDRGTDTQYF,TGTGCCAGCATTAGGGACAGGGGCACAGATACGCAGTATTTT
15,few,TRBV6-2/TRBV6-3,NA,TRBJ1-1,CASSLQPGRVTEAFF,TGTGCCAGCAGTTTGCAGCCAGGGAGGGTGACTGAAGCTTTCTTT
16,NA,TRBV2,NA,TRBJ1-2,CASSEAENSFNYGYTF,TGTGCCAGCAGTGAAGCAGAGAACAGCTTTAACTATGGCTACACCTTC
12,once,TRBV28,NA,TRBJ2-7,CASSLSRRGQYF,TGTGCCAGCAGTTTGTCCCGCAGGGGGCAGTACTTC
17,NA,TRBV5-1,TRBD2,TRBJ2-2,CASSFLAGGPPRGELFF,TGCGCCAGCAGCTTCTTAGCGGGAGGGCCTCCTCGGGGGGAGCTGTTTTTT
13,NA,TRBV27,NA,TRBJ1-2,CASSLNSPYGYTF,TGTGCCAGCAGTCTGAACAGCCCCTATGGCTACACCTTC
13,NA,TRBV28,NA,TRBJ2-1,CASSLSGLGEQFF,TGTGCCAGCAGTTTATCTGGACTTGGAGAGCAGTTCTTC
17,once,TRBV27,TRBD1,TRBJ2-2,CASRTQGTGGWTGELFF,TGTGCCAGCAGGACCCAAGGGACAGGGGGCTGGACCGGGGAGCTGTTTTTT
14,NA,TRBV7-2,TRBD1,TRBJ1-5,CASSSGQGNQPQHF,TGTGCCAGCAGCTCAGGACAGGGGAATCAGCCCCAGCATTTT
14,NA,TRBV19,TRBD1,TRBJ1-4,CASSTTGTNEKLFF,TGTGCCAGTAGTACGACAGGGACTAATGAAAAACTGTTTTTT
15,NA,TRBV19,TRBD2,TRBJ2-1,CASTLTSGSLNEQFF,TGTGCCAGTACCCTGACTAGCGGGAGCCTCAATGAGCAGTTCTTC
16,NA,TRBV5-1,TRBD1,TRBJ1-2,CASSTRQGTANYGYTF,TGCGCCAGCAGCACACGACAGGGAACGGCTAACTATGGCTACACCTTC
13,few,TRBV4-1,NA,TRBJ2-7,CASSQGSLGEQYF,TGCGCCAGCAGCCAAGGATCCCTCGGCGAGCAGTACTTC
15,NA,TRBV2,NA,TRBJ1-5,CASSSGAYSNQPQHF,TGTGCCAGCAGCTCAGGGGCGTATAGCAATCAGCCCCAGCATTTT
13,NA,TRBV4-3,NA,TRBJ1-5,CASSQGEGQPQHF,TGCGCCAGCAGCCAAGGGGAGGGTCAGCCCCAGCATTTT
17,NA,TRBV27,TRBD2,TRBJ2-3,CASSFFPRLADTDTQYF,TGTGCCAGCAGTTTTTTCCCCAGACTAGCGGACACAGATACGCAGTATTTT
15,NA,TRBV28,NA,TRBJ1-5,CASGGGRLGNQPQHF,TGTGCCAGCGGGGGGGGGAGATTGGGCAATCAGCCCCAGCATTTT
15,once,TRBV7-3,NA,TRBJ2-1,CASSSGWGKNNEQFF,TGTGCCAGCAGCTCCGGGTGGGGCAAGAACAATGAGCAGTTCTTC